The 13 T cell receptor beta chains below were found in one sample sequenced in a study of Ad26.COV2.S vaccination and SARS-CoV-2 variants. The treatment: 15 to 20 received Ad26.COV2.S at low or high dose, single or two shots; 5 received placebo; per-sample allocation not given. Collection of samples fell on day 63 after the first vaccine or placebo injection. Sequenced by immunoSEQ multiplex PCR; TCRdb stores in-frame clones only, minus some. The table lists hundreds of thousands of clones, around 90% of them singletons, with over 1.3% in the top ten. This sample comprised peripheral blood, obtained in a trial of Ad26.COV2.S vaccine versus placebo. All receptors derive from a person between 18 and 59 years old who received the Ad26.COV2.S COVID-19 vaccine or a placebo.

The chain employs TRBV9 and TRBJ2-5, with 9 bases aligning to TRBD1. There are 16 residues in the CDR3. The ends lost 0 bases at V and 5 bases at J; junction bases unmatched: 8. CDR1 and CDR2 (germline): SGDLS, YYNGEE. CDR3 sequence: CASSVGTGGLRETQYF. In DNA form, the CDR3 reads TGTGCCAGCAGCGTAGGAACAGGGGGCTTGAGGGAGACCCAGTACTTC.

The V gene is TRBV21-1, the J gene TRBJ2-5; the table assigns TRBD2, which was not confirmed against the DNA. TRBV21-1 corresponds to a pseudogene. This CDR3 has 14 amino acids. In DNA, the CDR3 is TGTGCCAGCAGCAAAAGGGCGGGGCAAGAGACCCAGTACTTC. It codes for CASSKRAGQETQYF.

The V call is TRBV5-4, the J call TRBJ2-3, with 13 bases matching TRBD2. From germline, CDR1 is SGHNT and CDR2 YYREEE (reference sequence). The junction had 5 bases not matched to a gene; V was cut back by 3 bases and J by 4 bases. The CDR3 has 16 residues. CDR3 region: CASSSRLAGGADTQYF. In nucleotides, the CDR3 is TGTGCCAGCAGCTCCAGACTAGCGGGAGGTGCAGATACGCAGTATTTT.

In DNA form, the CDR3 reads TGCAGCGTTGAAGTCCCGAGACAGATGACCTACGAGCAGTACTTC. It specifies CSVEVPRQMTYEQYF. The chain joins TRBV29-1 to TRBJ2-7; possibly TRBD1 for D (5 bases). Germline V gene lookup returns CDR1 SQVTM and CDR2 ANQGSEA. The V end was cut by 1 base, the J end by 2 bases, with 15 bases between. This CDR3 spans 15 amino acids.

This clone has just one count. The chain uses TRBV18 and TRBJ2-7; D unresolved. With 6 bases removed from V and 3 bases from J, the gap between germline ends came to 21 bases. The germline V gene encodes CDR1 KGHSH and CDR2 LQKENI. There are 16 residues in the CDR3. As DNA, the CDR3 is TGTGCCAGCTCCCCTTTCCCAAGGCCCGCCGGCTACGAGCAGTACTTC. Its translation: CASSPFPRPAGYEQYF.

V is TRBV24-1 and J is TRBJ2-1; D is ambiguous. The CDR3 runs 11 residues. Germline V gene lookup returns CDR1 KGHDR and CDR2 SFDVKD. Deletions cut 5 bases from V and 9 bases from J, with 7 bases between. The CDR3 sequence: CATSAWGEQFF. The CDR3 DNA is TGTGCCACCAGTGCTTGGGGTGAGCAGTTCTTC.

The gene calls are TRBV7-2 and TRBJ2-3; D unresolved. The V and J ends lost 0 bases and 5 bases respectively, with 9 bases between them. This CDR3 comprises 14 residues. Germline V lookup: CDR1 SGHTA, CDR2 FQGNSA. The CDR3 DNA reads TGTGCCAGCAGCTTAGCGCATGGTCTAGATACGCAGTATTTT. Protein product: CASSLAHGLDTQYF. Looking up the rest from reference TRBV7-2 and TRBJ2-3 gives the full variable domain: GAGVSQSPSNKVTEKGKDVELRCDPISGHTALYWYRQSLGQGLEFLIYFQGNSAPDKSGLPSDRFSAERTGGSVSTLTIQRTQQEDSAVYLCASSLAHGLDTQYFGPGTRLTVL.

V gene TRBV6-5 combines with J gene TRBJ2-7; 12 bases are shared with TRBD2. V lost 4 bases and J lost 7; bases outside the gene matches: 11. Germline V gene sequence: CDR1 MNHEY, CDR2 SVGAGI. This CDR3 comprises 16 residues. Written as DNA, the CDR3 is TGTGCCAGCAGTTTCCGGTGGACTAGCGGGGAGTTGGAGCAGTACTTC. It is translated as CASSFRWTSGELEQYF.

J is TRBJ1-4 and V is TRBV7-9; D ambiguous. Germline V lookup: CDR1 SEHNR, CDR2 FQNEAQ (reference sequence). The CDR3 is 12 amino acids. Between the trimmed V and J ends, which lost 4 bases and 5 bases, there was a span of 5 bases. The CDR3 region is CASSSSNEKLFF. CDR3 sequence (DNA): TGTGCCAGCAGCTCCTCGAATGAAAAACTGTTTTTT.

Only a few counts were recorded for this clone. The same CDR3 is also encoded by other DNA sequences in this sample. The chain couples TRBV7-9 to TRBJ1-1; D uncertain. This CDR3 is 13 amino acids long. Germline CDR1 reads SEHNR; CDR2 reads FQNEAQ (reference sequence). Trimming removed 5 bases from V and 0 bases from J, with 7 bases in between. The DNA of the CDR3 is TGTGCCAGCAGCGAGACTCTGAACACTGAAGCTTTCTTT. The encoded protein is CASSETLNTEAFF.

The chain joins TRBV5-8 to TRBJ1-5; no definite D call. V was cut by 4 bases and J by 7 bases, with 15 bases left in between. The CDR3 has 14 residues. The V gene's germline CDR1 is SGHTS and CDR2 YDEGEE. This CDR3 reads CASSPPVSGQPQHF. The CDR3 bases are TGTGCCAGCAGCCCCCCGGTCTCGGGCCAGCCCCAGCATTTT.

The chain couples TRBV7-6 to TRBJ1-5; unclear D gene. The CDR3 sequence is 13 residues long. Trimming left V 1 base short and J 6 bases short, with 7 bases between. From germline, CDR1 is SGHVS and CDR2 FNYEAQ. The DNA for the CDR3 is TGTGCCAGCAGCTTAGAAGTTAGTCAGCCCCAGCATTTT. Protein sequence: CASSLEVSQPQHF.

This clone appeared once. The V gene is TRBV18, the J gene TRBJ2-7; TRBD2 matches at 13 bases. Germline trimming cut 3 bases from V and 6 bases from J; bases unmatched to any gene: 5. CDR1 KGHSH and CDR2 LQKENI come from the germline V gene. The CDR3 is 15 residues long. The CDR3 loop is CASSPGTSGMFEQYF. CDR3 bases: TGTGCCAGCTCACCCGGGACTAGCGGGATGTTCGAGCAGTACTTC.